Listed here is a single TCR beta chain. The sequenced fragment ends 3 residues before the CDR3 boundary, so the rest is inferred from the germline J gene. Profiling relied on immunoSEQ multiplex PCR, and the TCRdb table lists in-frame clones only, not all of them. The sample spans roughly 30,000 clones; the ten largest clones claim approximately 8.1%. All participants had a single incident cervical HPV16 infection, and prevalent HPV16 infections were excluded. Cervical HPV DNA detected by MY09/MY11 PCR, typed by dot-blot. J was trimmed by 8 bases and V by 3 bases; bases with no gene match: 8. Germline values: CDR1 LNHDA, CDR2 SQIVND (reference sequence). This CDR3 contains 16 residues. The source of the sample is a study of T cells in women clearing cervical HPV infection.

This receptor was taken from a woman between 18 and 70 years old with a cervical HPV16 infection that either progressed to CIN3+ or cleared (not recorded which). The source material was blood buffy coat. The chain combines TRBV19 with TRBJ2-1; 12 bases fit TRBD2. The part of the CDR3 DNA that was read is TGTGCCAGTAGTATGCTAGCGGGGGGGCAGCGGCATGAG. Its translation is CASSMLAGGQRHE. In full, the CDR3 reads CASSMLAGGQRHEQFF.